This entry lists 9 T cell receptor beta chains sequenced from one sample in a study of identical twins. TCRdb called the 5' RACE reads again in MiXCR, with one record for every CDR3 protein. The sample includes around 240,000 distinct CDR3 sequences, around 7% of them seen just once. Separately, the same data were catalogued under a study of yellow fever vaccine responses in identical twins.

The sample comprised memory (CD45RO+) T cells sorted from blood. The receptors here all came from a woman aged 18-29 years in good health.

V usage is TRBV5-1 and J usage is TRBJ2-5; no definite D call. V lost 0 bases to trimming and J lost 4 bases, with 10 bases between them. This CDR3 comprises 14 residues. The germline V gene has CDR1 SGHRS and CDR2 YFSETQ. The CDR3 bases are TGCGCCAGCAGCTTGGCGGCGGCACGAGAGACCCAGTACTTC. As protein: CASSLAAARETQYF. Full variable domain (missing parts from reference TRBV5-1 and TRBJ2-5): KAGVTQTPRYLIKTRGQQVTLSCSPISGHRSVSWYQQTPGQGLQFLFEYFSETQRNKGNFPGRFSGRQFSNSRSEMNVSTLELGDSALYLCASSLAAARETQYFGPGTRLLVL.

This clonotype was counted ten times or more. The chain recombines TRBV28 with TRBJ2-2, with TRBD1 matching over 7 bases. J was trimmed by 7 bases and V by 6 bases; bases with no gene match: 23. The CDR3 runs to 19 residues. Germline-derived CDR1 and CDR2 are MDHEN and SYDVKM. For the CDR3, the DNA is TGTGCCAGCAGCGCCCTCGGTTACCGGGACAGCGGTCGGAGCGGGGAGCTGTTTTTT. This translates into CASSALGYRDSGRSGELFF.

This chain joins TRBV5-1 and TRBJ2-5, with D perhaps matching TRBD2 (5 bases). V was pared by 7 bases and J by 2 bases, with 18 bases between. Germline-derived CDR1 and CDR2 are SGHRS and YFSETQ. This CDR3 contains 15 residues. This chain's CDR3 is CASFPSHGDQETQYF. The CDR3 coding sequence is TGCGCCAGCTTCCCAAGCCACGGGGATCAAGAGACCCAGTACTTC.

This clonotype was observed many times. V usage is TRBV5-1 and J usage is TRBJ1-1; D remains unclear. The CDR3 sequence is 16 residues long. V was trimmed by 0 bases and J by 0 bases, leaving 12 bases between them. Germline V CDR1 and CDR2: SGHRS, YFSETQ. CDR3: CASSLEGSAMNTEAFF. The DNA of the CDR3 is TGCGCCAGCAGCTTGGAGGGCAGCGCCATGAACACTGAAGCTTTCTTT.

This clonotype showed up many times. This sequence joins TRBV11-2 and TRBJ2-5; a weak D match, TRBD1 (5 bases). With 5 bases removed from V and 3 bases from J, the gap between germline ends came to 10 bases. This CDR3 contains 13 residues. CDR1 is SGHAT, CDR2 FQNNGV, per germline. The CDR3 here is CASSTVREETQYF. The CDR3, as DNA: TGTGCCAGCAGCACAGTCAGGGAAGAGACCCAGTACTTC.

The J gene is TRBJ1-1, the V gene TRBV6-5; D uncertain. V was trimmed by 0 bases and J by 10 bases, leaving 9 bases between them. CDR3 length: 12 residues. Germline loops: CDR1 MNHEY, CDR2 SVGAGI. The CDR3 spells CASSYSGNGAFF. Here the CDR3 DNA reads TGTGCCAGCAGTTACTCCGGTAATGGAGCTTTCTTT.

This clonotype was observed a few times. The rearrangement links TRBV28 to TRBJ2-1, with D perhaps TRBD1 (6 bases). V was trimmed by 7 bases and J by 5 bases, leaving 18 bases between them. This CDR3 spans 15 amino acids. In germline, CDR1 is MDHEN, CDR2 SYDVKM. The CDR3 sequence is CASTQGTQNHNEQFF. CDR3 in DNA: TGTGCCAGCACGCAGGGGACACAGAACCACAATGAGCAGTTCTTC.

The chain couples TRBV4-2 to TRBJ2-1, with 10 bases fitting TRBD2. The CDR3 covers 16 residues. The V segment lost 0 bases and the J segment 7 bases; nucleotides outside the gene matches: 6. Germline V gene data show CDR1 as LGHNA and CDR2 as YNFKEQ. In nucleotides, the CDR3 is TGTGCCAGCAGCCAAGAAAGCGGGGGGGCAGTTAATGAGCAGTTCTTC. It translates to CASSQESGGAVNEQFF.

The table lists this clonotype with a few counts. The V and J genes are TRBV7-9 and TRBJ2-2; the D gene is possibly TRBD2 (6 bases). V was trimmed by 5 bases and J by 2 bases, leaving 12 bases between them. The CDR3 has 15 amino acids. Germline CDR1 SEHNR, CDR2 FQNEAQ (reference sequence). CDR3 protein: CASSLGTSNTGELFF. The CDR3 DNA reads TGTGCCAGCAGCCTCGGGACTTCTAACACCGGGGAGCTGTTTTTT.